This is a list of T cell receptor beta chains from one sample in a study of beta chain features in type 1 diabetes. Clones were sequenced by immunoSEQ multiplex PCR, and TCRdb holds only the in-frame ones, with some missing. The sample includes approximately 300,000 clones, about 10% of them seen just once. Sequencing was done on a sample of naive CD4+ T cells from blood. The source is a woman aged 30 to 39 in good health. The CDR3 runs from the conserved cysteine through the conserved F or W. Fields, in order: clone size, V gene, J gene, D gene, CDR3 protein, CDR3 DNA. The D gene is left open where the match is weak. Expanded clones are given a class, and other clones once, few, many or no size at all.

size: few; V: TRBV18; J: TRBJ2-6; D: -; CDR3: CASSPGHSGANVLTF; DNA: TGTGCCAGCTCACCCGGACATTCTGGGGCCAACGTCCTGACTTTC
size: few; V: TRBV9; J: TRBJ2-3; D: -; CDR3: CASGAGRESTDTQYF; DNA: TGTGCCAGCGGCGCAGGACGGGAGTCCACAGATACGCAGTATTTT
size: few; V: TRBV30; J: TRBJ2-1; D: TRBD2; CDR3: CAWSPDGGRGTYNEQFF; DNA: TGTGCCTGGAGTCCCGATGGGGGGAGGGGCACCTACAATGAGCAGTTCTTC
size: few; V: TRBV4-2; J: TRBJ2-7; D: -; CDR3: CASSQRGGSTYEQYF; DNA: TGTGCCAGCAGCCAACGTGGCGGAAGCACCTACGAGCAGTACTTC
size: once; V: TRBV4-3; J: TRBJ2-5; D: TRBD2; CDR3: CASSQRVAGEGETQYF; DNA: TGCGCCAGCAGCCAGAGAGTAGCGGGGGAGGGGGAGACCCAGTACTTC
size: few; V: TRBV2; J: TRBJ2-5; D: -; CDR3: CASSDGRVQETQYF; DNA: TGTGCCAGCAGTGACGGCAGGGTTCAAGAGACCCAGTACTTC
size: few; V: TRBV28; J: TRBJ1-5; D: -; CDR3: CASTPGGRARGQPQHF; DNA: TGTGCCAGCACACCAGGTGGCAGGGCCAGGGGCCAGCCCCAGCATTTT
size: -; V: TRBV4-3; J: TRBJ2-7; D: TRBD1; CDR3: CASSQDGQGALNEQYF; DNA: TGCGCCAGCAGCCAAGATGGGCAGGGGGCTCTCAACGAGCAGTACTTC
size: -; V: TRBV29-1; J: TRBJ1-2; D: -; CDR3: CSARRSDGTGYTF; DNA: TGCAGCGCGCGGAGGTCCGATGGTACTGGCTACACCTTC
size: -; V: TRBV6-5; J: TRBJ1-1; D: -; CDR3: CASSYSSRGAGEAFF; DNA: TGTGCCAGCAGTTACTCGTCTCGGGGGGCTGGTGAAGCTTTCTTT
size: -; V: TRBV7-9; J: TRBJ2-1; D: -; CDR3: CASSLIEFYNEQFF; DNA: TGTGCCAGCAGCTTAATTGAGTTTTACAATGAGCAGTTCTTC
size: -; V: TRBV10-3; J: TRBJ2-7; D: TRBD1; CDR3: CAISPPTGVEQYF; DNA: TGTGCCATCAGTCCTCCAACAGGGGTCGAGCAGTACTTC
size: few; V: TRBV28; J: TRBJ2-3; D: TRBD2; CDR3: CASSLGTSGRRADTQYF; DNA: TGTGCCAGCAGTCTTGGGACTAGCGGGAGGAGGGCAGATACGCAGTATTTT
size: few; V: TRBV18; J: TRBJ2-1; D: TRBD1; CDR3: CASSRGQGSGSSYNEQFF; DNA: TGTGCCAGCTCACGGGGACAGGGGAGTGGGAGCTCCTACAATGAGCAGTTCTTC
size: few; V: TRBV7-2; J: TRBJ2-1; D: TRBD1; CDR3: CASSLGQGYNEQFF; DNA: TGTGCCAGCAGCTTGGGACAGGGATACAATGAGCAGTTCTTC
size: -; V: TRBV19; J: TRBJ2-2; D: -; CDR3: CASTRGGDTGELFF; DNA: TGTGCCAGTACGCGAGGCGGGGACACCGGGGAGCTGTTTTTT
size: few; V: TRBV4-3; J: TRBJ2-2; D: -; CDR3: CASSQGSGARRTGELFF; DNA: TGCGCCAGCAGCCAAGGGTCAGGGGCGCGTAGAACCGGGGAGCTGTTTTTT
size: few; V: TRBV7-9; J: TRBJ2-7; D: TRBD2; CDR3: CASSLTSGSYEQYF; DNA: TGTGCCAGCAGCTTGACTAGCGGATCCTACGAGCAGTACTTC
size: -; V: TRBV18; J: TRBJ1-4; D: TRBD1; CDR3: CASSLRTGEKLFF; DNA: TGTGCCAGCTCACTCCGGACAGGAGAAAAACTGTTTTTT
size: few; V: TRBV20-1; J: TRBJ2-5; D: -; CDR3: CSAILRETQYF; DNA: TGCAGTGCTATCCTTCGGGAGACCCAGTACTTC
size: -; V: TRBV7-2; J: TRBJ1-2; D: TRBD1; CDR3: CASSLRQGRHGYTF; DNA: TGTGCCAGCAGCTTAAGACAGGGGAGACATGGCTACACCTTC
size: few; V: TRBV7-7; J: TRBJ2-3; D: TRBD2; CDR3: CASSLTREVTDTQYF; DNA: TGTGCTAGCAGCTTAACGCGGGAGGTCACAGATACGCAGTATTTT
size: few; V: TRBV28; J: TRBJ2-3; D: TRBD2; CDR3: CASSRASGSPDTQYF; DNA: TGTGCCAGCAGCAGAGCTAGCGGGAGCCCAGATACGCAGTATTTT
size: -; V: TRBV25-1; J: TRBJ2-2; D: -; CDR3: CASSEREPGYLRGGELFF; DNA: TGTGCCAGCAGTGAACGGGAGCCTGGATACCTACGGGGCGGGGAGCTGTTTTTT
size: few; V: TRBV19; J: TRBJ2-3; D: TRBD2; CDR3: CASSRYSGRADTQYF; DNA: TGTGCCAGTAGTAGGTATAGCGGGAGGGCAGATACGCAGTATTTT
size: few; V: TRBV2; J: TRBJ1-5; D: -; CDR3: CASSVNYSNQPQHF; DNA: TGTGCCAGCTCTGTAAATTATAGCAATCAGCCCCAGCATTTT
size: few; V: TRBV11-2; J: TRBJ2-7; D: TRBD2; CDR3: CASSSSALAGIGSYEQYF; DNA: TGTGCCAGCAGCTCCTCGGCACTAGCGGGGATCGGGTCCTACGAGCAGTACTTC
size: -; V: TRBV15; J: TRBJ1-2; D: -; CDR3: CATSPKGTQGRSYGYTF; DNA: TGTGCCACCAGCCCCAAAGGGACACAGGGACGATCCTATGGCTACACCTTC
size: few; V: TRBV9; J: TRBJ2-3; D: TRBD1; CDR3: CASSPTTQGKAVTDTQYF; DNA: TGTGCCAGCAGCCCTACGACACAGGGGAAAGCGGTCACAGATACGCAGTATTTT
size: -; V: TRBV27; J: TRBJ1-1; D: -; CDR3: CASGITRNTEAFF; DNA: TGTGCCAGCGGTATCACAAGGAACACTGAAGCTTTCTTT
size: -; V: TRBV9; J: TRBJ2-1; D: -; CDR3: CASSPRREGYHEQFF; DNA: TGTGCCAGCAGCCCCCGGCGGGAAGGTTATCATGAGCAGTTCTTC
size: few; V: TRBV7-9; J: TRBJ2-7; D: -; CDR3: CASSRVSGSSGEQYF; DNA: TGTGCCAGCTCCCGAGTCAGCGGGTCTTCGGGTGAGCAGTACTTC
size: -; V: TRBV7-3; J: TRBJ2-1; D: TRBD2; CDR3: CASSSDPGLAGNEQFF; DNA: TGTGCCAGCAGCTCAGACCCGGGACTAGCTGGGAATGAGCAGTTCTTC
size: few; V: TRBV18; J: TRBJ1-2; D: TRBD1; CDR3: CASSPGQGAFGYTF; DNA: TGTGCCAGCTCACCTGGACAGGGGGCGTTTGGCTACACCTTC
size: few; V: TRBV7-9; J: TRBJ2-5; D: TRBD2; CDR3: CASSFGTIQETQYF; DNA: TGTGCCAGCAGCTTCGGGACTATTCAAGAGACCCAGTACTTC
size: -; V: TRBV30; J: TRBJ2-3; D: TRBD2; CDR3: CAWSRLAGGVDTQYF; DNA: TGTGCCTGGAGTCGGCTAGCGGGAGGTGTAGATACGCAGTATTTT
size: -; V: TRBV4-3; J: TRBJ2-2; D: -; CDR3: CASSQSGRGRNTGELFF; DNA: TGCGCCAGCAGCCAATCCGGCAGGGGCCGAAACACCGGGGAGCTGTTTTTT
size: -; V: TRBV5-4; J: TRBJ1-2; D: TRBD1; CDR3: CASSPGTVPYGYTF; DNA: TGTGCCAGCAGCCCGGGGACAGTTCCCTATGGCTACACCTTC
size: -; V: TRBV28; J: TRBJ2-7; D: -; CDR3: CASTRPGVREQYF; DNA: TGTGCCAGCACCAGACCCGGGGTTCGGGAGCAGTACTTC
size: few; V: TRBV4-1; J: TRBJ2-1; D: TRBD2; CDR3: CASSQLTGTSSPGEQFF; DNA: TGCGCCAGCAGCCAACTGACCGGGACTAGCTCCCCTGGGGAGCAGTTCTTC
size: few; V: TRBV4-3; J: TRBJ2-7; D: -; CDR3: CASSPGEAYEQYF; DNA: TGCGCCAGCAGCCCCGGTGAAGCTTACGAGCAGTACTTC
size: -; V: TRBV5-4; J: TRBJ1-2; D: TRBD1; CDR3: CASSLRQGHGYTF; DNA: TGTGCCAGCAGCTTACGACAGGGTCATGGCTACACCTTC
size: few; V: TRBV29-1; J: TRBJ2-3; D: TRBD1; CDR3: CSLRQGASTDTQYF; DNA: TGCAGCCTGAGACAGGGGGCTTCCACAGATACGCAGTATTTT
size: -; V: TRBV9; J: TRBJ2-3; D: TRBD2; CDR3: CASSVAGGSGTDTQYF; DNA: TGTGCCAGCAGCGTAGCAGGCGGGAGTGGCACAGATACGCAGTATTTT
size: few; V: TRBV7-2; J: TRBJ2-1; D: -; CDR3: CASSSGASYNEQFF; DNA: TGTGCCAGCAGCTCCGGAGCCTCCTACAATGAGCAGTTCTTC
size: -; V: TRBV18; J: TRBJ2-1; D: -; CDR3: CASSPSSSISYNEQFF; DNA: TGTGCCAGCTCACCAAGTTCCAGTATCTCCTACAATGAGCAGTTCTTC
size: -; V: TRBV6-6; J: TRBJ2-1; D: TRBD1; CDR3: CASKGGADNEQFF; DNA: TGTGCCAGCAAAGGGGGCGCAGACAATGAGCAGTTCTTC
size: few; V: TRBV7-2; J: TRBJ2-7; D: -; CDR3: CASSLVGGSEQYF; DNA: TGTGCCAGCAGCTTAGTAGGGGGTTCCGAGCAGTACTTC
size: -; V: TRBV5-5; J: TRBJ1-1; D: -; CDR3: CASSIDNPGHTMNTEAFF; DNA: TGTGCCAGCAGCATAGACAACCCGGGACACACGATGAACACTGAAGCTTTCTTT
size: -; V: TRBV5-1; J: TRBJ2-7; D: TRBD1; CDR3: CASSSRGTGTIYEQYF; DNA: TGCGCCAGCAGCTCCCGGGGGACAGGGACGATCTACGAGCAGTACTTC